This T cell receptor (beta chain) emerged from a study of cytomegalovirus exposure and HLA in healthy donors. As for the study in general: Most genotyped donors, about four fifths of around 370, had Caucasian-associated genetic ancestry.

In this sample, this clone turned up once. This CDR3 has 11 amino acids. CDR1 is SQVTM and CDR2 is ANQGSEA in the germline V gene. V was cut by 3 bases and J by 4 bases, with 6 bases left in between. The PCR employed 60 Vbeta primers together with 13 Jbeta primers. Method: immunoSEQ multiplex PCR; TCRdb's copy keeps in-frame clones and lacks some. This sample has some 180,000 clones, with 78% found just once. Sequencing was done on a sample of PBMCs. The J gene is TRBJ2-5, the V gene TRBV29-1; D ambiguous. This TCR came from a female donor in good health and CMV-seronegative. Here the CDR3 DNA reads TGCAGCGTTGAGAGTGGAGAGACCCAGTACTTC. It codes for CSVESGETQYF.